This T cell receptor beta chain was identified during a study of shared clonotypes between healthy human individuals. Study-level information: CD8 memory received one plate per donor, CD8 naive two, CD4 memory three and CD4 naive three.

Original processing methods: For the immunoSEQ data, sequences were junction-only without quality scores, so filtering differed. Clones were read by immunoSEQ multiplex PCR, and TCRdb kept only the in-frame ones, dropping some. D and trimming come from the DNA, and the V and J calls and clone size come from that table. This sample has more than 2,000,000 clones; over 85% occur once, and the top ten carry 0.35% to 0.5%. Broader study findings: Naive subsets generally exceeded memory subsets in estimated richness.

As for this clone: What it recognizes is unknown.

CDR3 length: 14 residues. Trimming stripped 2 bases from V and 8 bases from J, with 14 bases between. CDR1 and CDR2 (germline): SGHRS, YFSETQ. The chain has TRBV5-1 and TRBJ2-1, with a weak D call TRBD2 (5 bases). The sequenced material came from naive CD4+ T cells from PBMCs. Subset of the sample: CD45RA+ positively selected. The clonotype comes from a man aged 18 to 30 in good health. Some clones in this sample may be carry-over from other donors' samples. CDR3 DNA sequence: TGCGCCAGCAGCTTTCGACCCGAGGGCTATGAGCAGTTCTTC. Protein product: CASSFRPEGYEQFF.